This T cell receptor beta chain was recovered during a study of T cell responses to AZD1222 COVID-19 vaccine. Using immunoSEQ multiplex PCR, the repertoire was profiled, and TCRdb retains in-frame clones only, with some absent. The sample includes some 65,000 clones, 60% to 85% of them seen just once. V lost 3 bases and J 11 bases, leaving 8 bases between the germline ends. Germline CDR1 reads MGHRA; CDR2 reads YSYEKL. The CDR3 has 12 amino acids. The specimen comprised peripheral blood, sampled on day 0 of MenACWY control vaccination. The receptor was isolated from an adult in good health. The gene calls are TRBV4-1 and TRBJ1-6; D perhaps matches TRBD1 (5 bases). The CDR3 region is CASSQGPAPLHF. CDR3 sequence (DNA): TGCGCCAGCAGCCAGGGGCCGGCACCCCTCCACTTT.